This T cell receptor beta chain was sequenced during a study of blood T cell repertoires in COVID-19. In the original analysis: It was from reference gene primer amplification that nucleated cell counts were estimated. The repertoire was sequenced with immunoSEQ multiplex PCR; TCRdb's copy has only in-frame clones and lacks some. The V and J calls and clone size are taken from that table; D and trimming were inferred from the DNA. The sample carries under 200,000 clones, around 83% recorded once. The sample taken for sequencing was PBMCs or T cells enriched from blood (not recorded which). The receptor was derived from a woman aged 40 to 50 in a cohort exposed to, infected with or recovered from COVID-19 (not recorded which).

CDR3 DNA sequence: TGTGCCAGCAGTTCGGGACAGGGCAACTACGAGCAGTACTTC. Translating it yields CASSSGQGNYEQYF. The J gene is TRBJ2-7, the V gene TRBV6-2 or TRBV6-3, with 9 bases identical to TRBD1. The CDR3 sequence is 14 residues long. Unmatched junction bases numbered 4, after V lost 4 bases and J lost 3 bases. CDR1 and CDR2 from the germline V gene are MNHEY and SVGEGT.